This TCR beta chain was captured by sequencing in a study of OX40 agonist ivuxolimab in advanced cancers. Some clones are missing from TCRdb's copy, which holds only in-frame ones; the method was immunoSEQ multiplex PCR. The sample lists roughly 70,000 clones, over 80% occurring once. This CDR3 is 15 amino acids long. Germline CDR1 MNHEY, CDR2 SVGAGI. The ends were cut back, 0 bases at V and 2 bases at J, with 9 bases in the middle. The chain joins TRBV6-5 to TRBJ2-3; TRBD1 might be the D (5 bases). The sequence came from an adult with an advanced solid tumor such as melanoma, head and neck, liver or kidney cancer. The sequencing used CD4+ or CD8+ T cells sorted from blood, collected in a trial of the OX40 agonist ivuxolimab. The CDR3 protein is CASSYSQGYTDTQYF. The CDR3 DNA reads TGTGCCAGCAGTTACTCGCAGGGCTACACAGATACGCAGTATTTT.